This TCR beta chain was recorded in a study of blood T cell repertoires in COVID-19. The wider study: The origin of the acute and convalescent COVID-19 samples was the United States, Italy and Spain. Nucleic acid was either cDNA or gDNA, and it came from T cells, B-cell-depleted T cells, or PBMCs.

Authors' processing steps: Using reference gene primer amplification, nucleated cell counts were estimated. TCRdb's table, derived via immunoSEQ multiplex PCR, lists solely in-frame clones and lacks some. V and J calls and clone size follow that table, whereas D and trimming were derived from the DNA. Of more than 20,000 clones listed, 81% are singletons. V lost 4 bases and J lost 6; bases outside the gene matches: 10. The CDR3 length is 15 residues. CDR1 and CDR2 from the germline V gene are SGHRS and YFSETQ. The genes are TRBV5-1 and TRBJ2-7; 10 positions agree with TRBD1. Input material: peripheral blood. The source of this sequence is a man aged 50-59 years with active or convalescent COVID-19. CDR3 sequence: CASSVRTGGDGEQYF. CDR3 in DNA: TGCGCCAGCAGCGTACGGACAGGGGGAGATGGCGAGCAGTACTTC.